These 25 T cell receptor beta chains share one sample of origin, sequenced in a study of blood T cell repertoires in COVID-19. Sequenced by immunoSEQ multiplex PCR; TCRdb stores in-frame clones only, minus some. The table records roughly 62,000 clones, around 90% of them present only once. Sequencing was performed on peripheral blood. These receptors were obtained from a human donor with acute or convalescent COVID-19. The donor label of this sample is uncertain.

The chain couples TRBV5-1 to TRBJ1-1; D call uncertain. Trimming took off 1 base at V and 5 bases at J, with 6 bases between the two ends. Germline-derived CDR1 and CDR2 are SGHRS and YFSETQ. The length of the CDR3 is 12 residues. CDR3 residues: CASSLRGTEAFF. The CDR3 nucleotides read TGCGCCAGCAGCTTGAGAGGGACTGAAGCTTTCTTT. Looking up the rest from reference TRBV5-1 and TRBJ1-1 gives the full variable domain: KAGVTQTPRYLIKTRGQQVTLSCSPISGHRSVSWYQQTPGQGLQFLFEYFSETQRNKGNFPGRFSGRQFSNSRSEMNVSTLELGDSALYLCASSLRGTEAFFGQGTRLTVV.

This chain uses TRBV28 with TRBJ1-2, with D possibly matching TRBD1 (5 bases). V was clipped by 3 bases and J by 4 bases, with 9 bases between them. The germline V gene encodes CDR1 MDHEN and CDR2 SYDVKM. CDR3 length equals 13 residues. The CDR3 sequence: CASSFLGAYGYTF. Written as DNA, the CDR3 is TGTGCCAGCAGTTTTCTAGGGGCCTATGGCTACACCTTC.

This rearrangement joins TRBV5-1 to TRBJ2-5; the D gene is possibly TRBD1 (6 bases). Per germline, CDR1 SGHRS and CDR2 YFSETQ. CDR3 length: 16 amino acids. With 6 bases removed from V and 2 bases from J, the gap between germline ends came to 20 bases. The DNA for the CDR3 is TGCGCCAGCACACTGACAGGCCTGGTTGGGCAAGAGACCCAGTACTTC. This codes for CASTLTGLVGQETQYF.

The V gene is TRBV19, the J gene TRBJ2-7, with 8 bases fitting TRBD1. CDR3 length: 16 amino acids. Germline V CDR1 and CDR2: LNHDA, SQIVND (reference sequence). Trimming took 5 bases from V and 1 from J; bases not matched to a gene: 10. CDR3 sequence: CASSEGQGNPSYEQYF. CDR3 in DNA: TGTGCCAGTAGTGAAGGACAGGGAAACCCTTCCTACGAGCAGTACTTC.

This clone was counted once. The chain recombines TRBV28 with TRBJ2-1; 10 nucleotides line up with TRBD1. The ends lost 2 bases at V and 4 bases at J; junction bases unmatched: 5. Germline assignment: CDR1 MDHEN and CDR2 SYDVKM. The CDR3 totals 16 residues. CDR3: CASSLKWGQGYNEQFF. DNA for the CDR3: TGTGCCAGCAGTTTAAAATGGGGACAGGGGTACAATGAGCAGTTCTTC.

V and J are TRBV5-1 and TRBJ2-5; TRBD2 is a possible D gene (6 bases). This CDR3 is 14 amino acids long. The V gene's germline CDR1 is SGHRS and CDR2 YFSETQ. V lost 6 bases to trimming and J lost 1 base, with 13 bases between them. Here the CDR3 DNA reads TGCGCCAGCACCGGGGGACGGGCCCAAGAGACCCAGTACTTC. Protein: CASTGGRAQETQYF.

This chain connects TRBV10-3 to TRBJ2-1; D may be TRBD1 (7 bases). The CDR3 contains 15 residues. CDR1 and CDR2 from the germline V gene are ENHRY and SYGVKD. Trimming removed 3 bases from V and 3 bases from J, with 12 bases in between. In DNA form, the CDR3 reads TGTGCCATCAGTGATGCGGGACAGAACTACAATGAGCAGTTCTTC. Protein product: CAISDAGQNYNEQFF.

This clone was found once. This rearrangement joins TRBV27 to TRBJ1-2; unclear D gene. There are 17 residues in the CDR3. The germline gives CDR1 MNHEY, CDR2 SMNVEV (reference sequence). The V gene lost 6 bases and the J gene lost 2 bases, with 22 bases spanning the gap. The CDR3 loop reads CASRFLVPRTGNYGYTF. CDR3 coding DNA: TGTGCCAGCAGATTTTTGGTCCCGAGGACTGGGAACTATGGCTACACCTTC.

This clone was seen a handful of times. This chain joins TRBV9 and TRBJ1-2, with 10 bases matching TRBD1. The V gene end was trimmed by 4 bases and the J gene end by 3 bases; junction bases not matched to a gene: 3. The CDR3 covers 14 residues. Per the germline V gene, CDR1 is SGDLS and CDR2 is YYNGEE. CDR3 loop: CASSLTGGDYGYTF. The CDR3 DNA is TGTGCCAGCAGCTTGACAGGGGGCGACTATGGCTACACCTTC.

This clone was counted once. The chain has TRBV30 and TRBJ1-5; weak D call: TRBD1 (5 bases). CDR1 is GTSNPN, CDR2 SVGIG, per germline (reference sequence). The CDR3 has 13 residues. Trimming took off 0 bases at V and 5 bases at J, with 8 bases between the two ends. The CDR3 coding sequence is TGTGCCTGGAGTGTAGGGGACTATCAGCCCCAGCATTTT. Translation gives CAWSVGDYQPQHF.

This chain links TRBV2 with TRBJ2-2, with 7 bases fitting TRBD1. Looked up from germline, CDR1 is SNHLY and CDR2 is FYNNEI. The trim removed 7 bases at V and 7 bases at J, leaving 9 bases unmatched. This CDR3 spans 14 amino acids. This CDR3 is CASTATGWGGELFF. CDR3 nucleotide sequence: TGTGCCAGCACTGCGACAGGGTGGGGCGGGGAGCTGTTTTTT.

The rearrangement links TRBV24-1 to TRBJ2-3; 16 bases match TRBD2. This CDR3 region has 19 residues. V was clipped by 5 bases and J by 6 bases; unmatched bases: 13. Germline lookup yields CDR1 KGHDR and CDR2 SFDVKD. This chain's CDR3 is CATSASPGTSGGAYDTQYF. CDR3 sequence (DNA): TGTGCCACCAGTGCCTCACCCGGGACTAGCGGGGGGGCCTATGATACGCAGTATTTT.

V usage is TRBV11-2 and J usage is TRBJ2-1, with a tentative D call TRBD2 (6 bases). Germline CDR1 and CDR2: SGHAT and FQNNGV. The V end lost 2 bases, the J end lost 8 bases, and 13 bases lay between the germline ends. The CDR3 is 14 amino acids. The CDR3 sequence: CASSLFGSDDEQFF. CDR3 bases: TGTGCCAGCAGCTTATTCGGGAGTGATGATGAGCAGTTCTTC.

This clone came up a few times. The V gene is TRBV19, the J gene TRBJ2-7, with 10 bases aligning to TRBD1. V lost 5 bases to trimming and J lost 11 bases; unmatched junction nucleotides: 12. Germline loops: CDR1 LNHDA, CDR2 SQIVND (reference sequence). The CDR3 runs 14 residues. For the CDR3, the DNA is TGTGCCAGTAGTCAGAGGGACAGGGGCTCACGGAAGTACGTC. It is translated as CASSQRDRGSRKYV.

The gene calls are TRBV18 and TRBJ2-1, with 8 bases aligning to TRBD1. V lost 1 base, J lost 5 bases, and 4 bases stayed unmatched. The CDR3 sequence is 15 residues long. Germline V gene sequence: CDR1 KGHSH, CDR2 LQKENI. In DNA form, the CDR3 reads TGTGCCAGCTCACCACAACGGACAGGGAACAATGAGCAGTTCTTC. Its protein product is CASSPQRTGNNEQFF. The entire variable domain, with the rest obtained from reference TRBV18 and TRBJ2-1, is as follows: NAGVMQNPRHLVRRRGQEARLRCSPMKGHSHVYWYRQLPEEGLKFMVYLQKENIIDESGMPKERFSAEFPKEGPSILRIQQVVRGDSAAYFCASSPQRTGNNEQFFGPGTRLTVL.

The genes are TRBV11-3 and TRBJ1-1; D is possibly TRBD1 (5 bases). Germline V CDR1 and CDR2: SGHNT, YENEEA. Trimming left V 7 bases short and J 1 base short, with 10 bases between. The CDR3 has 13 residues. The CDR3 sequence: CASKGQENTEAFF. CDR3 in DNA: TGTGCCAGCAAGGGGCAGGAGAACACTGAAGCTTTCTTT.

The chain combines TRBV7-2 with TRBJ2-7; maybe TRBD1 (5 bases). There are 15 residues in the CDR3. Germline CDR1 and CDR2: SGHTA and FQGNSA. Trimming shortened V by 5 bases and J by 2 bases, and 16 bases separated the two germline ends. The CDR3 loop reads CASSPQEGATYEQYF. CDR3 nucleotide sequence: TGTGCCAGCAGCCCGCAGGAAGGGGCCACCTACGAGCAGTACTTC.

The chain combines TRBV5-1 with TRBJ2-1, with TRBD1 matching over 8 bases. Germline V gene lookup returns CDR1 SGHRS and CDR2 YFSETQ. V gave up 0 bases and J gave up 4 bases; unmatched junction bases: 6. This CDR3 has 16 residues. The CDR3 is CASSLGAGTGYNEQFF. As DNA, the CDR3 is TGCGCCAGCAGCTTGGGGGCCGGGACAGGATACAATGAGCAGTTCTTC.

CDR3 sequence reads: CASVGWEPSNSPLHF. The CDR3 DNA reads as TGTGCCAGCGTTGGGTGGGAGCCATCTAATTCACCCCTCCACTTT. This chain uses TRBV2 with TRBJ1-6; D gene unclear. V was clipped by 8 bases and J by 6 bases, with 17 bases between them. The length of the CDR3 is 15 residues. The germline V gene has CDR1 SNHLY and CDR2 FYNNEI. Based on the CDR3 plus reference TRBV2 and TRBJ1-6, the full variable domain is EPEVTQTPSHQVTQMGQEVILRCVPISNHLYFYWYRQILGQKVEFLVSFYNNEISEKSEIFDDQFSVERPDGSNFTLKIRSTKLEDSAMYFCASVGWEPSNSPLHFGNGTRLTVT.

Turning to this clone: An end of the junction does not agree with germline; a read error may underlie this. The J gene is TRBJ2-1, the V gene TRBV10-3, with 9 bases fitting TRBD1. The CDR3 runs 12 residues. The germline V gene has CDR1 ENHRY and CDR2 SYGVKD. The CDR3 spells CTIEGGQGVQFF. The CDR3, as DNA: TGTACCATCGAGGGGGGACAGGGTGTTCAGTTCTTC.

The chain couples TRBV11-1 to TRBJ2-1; TRBD2 matches at 11 bases. The V segment lost 5 bases and the J segment 8 bases; nucleotides outside the gene matches: 11. Germline V gene sequence: CDR1 SGHAT, CDR2 FQDESV (reference sequence). The CDR3 loop spans 16 amino acids. This chain's CDR3 is CASSRRLAGIDHEQFF. The DNA of the CDR3 is TGTGCCAGCAGCCGCCGACTAGCGGGGATAGACCATGAGCAGTTCTTC.

The rearrangement links TRBV25-1 to TRBJ2-7; 10 nucleotides line up with TRBD2. Looked up from germline, CDR1 is MGHDK and CDR2 is SYGVNS. Trimming cost V 5 bases and J 6 bases; bases outside gene matches: 19. CDR3 length equals 18 residues. This chain's CDR3 is CASSRIRGALAGALEQYF. CDR3 DNA: TGTGCCAGCAGTCGGATCAGGGGGGCGCTAGCGGGAGCTCTCGAGCAGTACTTC.

V usage is TRBV5-5 and J usage is TRBJ2-7; maybe TRBD2 (6 bases). Looked up from germline, CDR1 is SGHKS and CDR2 is YYEKEE (reference sequence). The ends were cut back, 6 bases at V and 3 bases at J, with 16 bases in the middle. The CDR3 loop spans 14 amino acids. The DNA of the CDR3 is TGTGCCAGCACAGCAGGGCAGGGAGGCTACGAGCAGTACGTC. Translating gives CASTAGQGGYEQYV.

This chain uses TRBV6-1 with TRBJ2-5; a weak D match, TRBD2 (7 bases). The CDR3 extends over 20 amino acids. V was clipped by 2 bases and J by 1 base, with 26 bases between them. Per the germline V gene, CDR1 is MNHNS and CDR2 is SASEGT. In DNA form, the CDR3 reads TGTGCCAGCAGTGAAAAGGGCCAGGCGGGGGCGAGGGGCTCCCAAGAGACCCAGTACTTC. It translates to CASSEKGQAGARGSQETQYF.

The rearrangement joins TRBV9 to TRBJ1-3; D uncertain. The CDR3 length is 18 residues. Germline loops: CDR1 SGDLS, CDR2 YYNGEE. V was shortened by 0 bases and J by 0 bases, with 16 bases between the two germline ends. CDR3 coding DNA: TGTGCCAGCAGCGTAGCGAATCGCGGAGGAGGCTCTGGAAACACCATATATTTT. Its translation is CASSVANRGGGSGNTIYF.